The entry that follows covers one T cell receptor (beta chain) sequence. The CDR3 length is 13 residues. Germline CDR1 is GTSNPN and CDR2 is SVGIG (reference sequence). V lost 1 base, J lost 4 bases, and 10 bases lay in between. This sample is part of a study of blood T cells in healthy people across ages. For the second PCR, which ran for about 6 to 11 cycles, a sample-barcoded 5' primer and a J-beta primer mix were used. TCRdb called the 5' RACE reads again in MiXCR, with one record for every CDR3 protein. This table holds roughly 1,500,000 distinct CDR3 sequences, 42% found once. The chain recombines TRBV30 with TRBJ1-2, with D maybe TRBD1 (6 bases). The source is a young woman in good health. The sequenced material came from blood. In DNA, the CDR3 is TGTGCCTGGAGTGAGTCACAGGGCTATGGCTACACCTTC. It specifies CAWSESQGYGYTF.